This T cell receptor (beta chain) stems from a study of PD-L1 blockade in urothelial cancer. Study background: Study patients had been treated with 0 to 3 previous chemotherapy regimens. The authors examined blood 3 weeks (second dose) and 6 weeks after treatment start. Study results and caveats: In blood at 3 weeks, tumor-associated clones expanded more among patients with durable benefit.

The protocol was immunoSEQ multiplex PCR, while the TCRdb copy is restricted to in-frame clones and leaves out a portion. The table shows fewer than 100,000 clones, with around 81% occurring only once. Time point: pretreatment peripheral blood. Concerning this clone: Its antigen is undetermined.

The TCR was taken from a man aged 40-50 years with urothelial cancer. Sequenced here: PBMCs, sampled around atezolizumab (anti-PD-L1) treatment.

This CDR3 reads CASSIAPGSLADTQYF. CDR3 nucleotide sequence: TGTGCCAGTAGTATAGCTCCGGGATCCCTGGCAGATACGCAGTATTTT. The chain is built from TRBV19 and TRBJ2-3; D might be TRBD2 (5 bases). Trimming removed 1 base at V and 4 bases at J, with 15 bases between. Germline V gives CDR1 LNHDA, CDR2 SQIVND (reference sequence). CDR3 length: 16 amino acids. Filled out from reference TRBV19 and TRBJ2-3, the complete variable domain reads DGGITQSPKYLFRKEGQNVTLSCEQNLNHDAMYWYRQDPGQGLRLIYYSQIVNDFQKGDIAEGYSVSREKKESFPLTVTSAQKNPTAFYLCASSIAPGSLADTQYFGPGTRLTVL.